A single sample gave rise to the 7 T cell receptor beta chains below, sequenced in a study of blood T cells in healthy people across ages. The use of a sample-barcoded 5' primer and a J-beta primer mix characterized a second PCR of roughly 7 to 12 cycles. TCRdb independently ran MiXCR on the 5' RACE reads; one entry per CDR3 protein. The data show 700,000 or so distinct CDR3 sequences, about a fifth seen once. Sequencing used blood. The source is an older man in good health.

The J gene is TRBJ2-3, the V gene TRBV12-3 or TRBV12-4, with D possibly matching TRBD1 (7 bases). The length of the CDR3 is 14 residues. V was trimmed by 2 bases and J by 5 bases, leaving 11 bases between them. CDR3 protein: CASSLNRGGDTQYF. DNA for the CDR3: TGTGCCAGCAGTTTAAACAGGGGAGGAGATACGCAGTATTTT.

The gene calls are TRBV28 and TRBJ2-4; D possibly corresponds to TRBD1 (6 bases). V was pared by 6 bases and J by 0 bases, with 15 bases between. The germline CDR1 and CDR2 sequences are MDHEN and SYDVKM. The CDR3 has 16 residues. The chain's CDR3 is CASRNRETLAKNIQYF. The CDR3 coding sequence is TGTGCCAGCAGGAACAGGGAAACCTTAGCCAAAAACATTCAGTACTTC.

The chain links TRBV6-5 to TRBJ1-2; 7 bases map to TRBD1. Germline assignment: CDR1 MNHEY and CDR2 SVGAGI. V lost 0 bases, J lost 4 bases, and 8 bases stayed unmatched. This CDR3 region has 16 residues. CDR3 nucleotides: TGTGCCAGCAGTTACTCGGTAACCGGGACAGTCTATGGCTACACCTTC. Protein product: CASSYSVTGTVYGYTF.

There are a few counts of this clonotype. This chain joins TRBV5-5 and TRBJ1-2; 11 nucleotides match TRBD1. Germline-derived CDR1 and CDR2 are SGHKS and YYEKEE (reference sequence). J lost 8 bases, V lost 4 bases, and 7 bases had no gene match. The CDR3 spans 14 residues. In DNA form, the CDR3 reads TGTGCCAGCAGCACGGACAGGGGGCTAGAGGGCTACACCTTC. Protein sequence: CASSTDRGLEGYTF.

The V gene is TRBV25-1, the J gene TRBJ1-5; D possibly corresponds to TRBD1 (5 bases). This CDR3 has 14 residues. With 6 bases removed from V and 4 bases from J, the gap between germline ends came to 13 bases. In germline, CDR1 is MGHDK, CDR2 SYGVNS. As DNA, the CDR3 is TGTGCCAGCAGCAGGCTTGGGGCAAATCAGCCCCAGCATTTT. Amino acid sequence: CASSRLGANQPQHF. The full variable domain, with the rest looked up from reference TRBV25-1 and TRBJ1-5, is EADIYQTPRYLVIGTGKKITLECSQTMGHDKMYWYQQDPGMELHLIHYSYGVNSTEKGDLSSESTVSRIRTEHFPLTLESARPSHTSQYLCASSRLGANQPQHFGDGTRLSIL.

This clonotype has only a few counts. V gene TRBV12-3 or TRBV12-4 combines with J gene TRBJ2-1; TRBD1 might be the D (6 bases). With the DNA end fitting TRBJ2-5 better, the J assignment may be wrong. The CDR3 sequence is 14 residues long. Written as DNA, the CDR3 is TGTGCCAGCAGTCCGTCCCGGGACACGGAGACCCAGTACTTC. Its translation: CASSPSRDTETQYF.

Comment on this clonotype: An end of the junction differs from the germline gene, which may be a read error. The chain has TRBV5-1 and TRBJ2-7, with 10 nucleotides matching TRBD1. CDR1 is SGHRS, CDR2 YFSETQ, per germline. CDR3 length equals 15 residues. The CDR3 coding sequence is TGTGCCAGCAGCTTGGGACAGGGGAGCTCCTACGAGCAGTACTTC. This codes for CASSLGQGSSYEQYF. Full variable domain (rest looked up from reference TRBV5-1 and TRBJ2-7): KAGVTQTPRYLIKTRGQQVTLSCSPISGHRSVSWYQQTPGQGLQFLFEYFSETQRNKGNFPGRFSGRQFSNSRSEMNVSTLELGDSALYLCASSLGQGSSYEQYFGPGTRLTVT.